These 32 T cell receptor beta chains were all obtained from the same sample, sequenced in a study of blood T cells in healthy people across ages. A second PCR of about 7 to 11 cycles used a sample-barcoded 5' primer and a J-beta primer mix. TCRdb re-derived calls from the 5' RACE reads in MiXCR, one entry per CDR3 protein. The sample consists of 800,000 to 1,000,000 distinct CDR3 sequences, approximately 49% of them appearing once. The specimen sequenced was blood. These receptors were collected from a man younger than 45 in good health.

The rearrangement uses TRBV6-1 and TRBJ2-3; 13 bases line up with TRBD2. The CDR3 totals 16 residues. CDR1 is MNHNS and CDR2 is SASEGT in the germline V gene. V lost 2 bases to trimming and J lost 6 bases; unmatched junction nucleotides: 5. The CDR3 is CASSEQTSGGPDTQYF. In nucleotides, the CDR3 is TGTGCCAGCAGTGAACAGACTAGCGGGGGGCCGGATACGCAGTATTTT.

The V call is TRBV2, the J call TRBJ1-6, with no clear D. Germline V lookup: CDR1 SNHLY, CDR2 FYNNEI. Trimming pared 3 bases from V and 10 bases from J, leaving 13 bases between. This CDR3 has 14 amino acids. CDR3 residues: CASSDAGGISPLHF. CDR3 coding DNA: TGTGCCAGCAGTGATGCTGGAGGGATATCACCCCTCCACTTT.

The chain couples TRBV10-3 to TRBJ2-1, with 7 bases fitting TRBD1. The V gene's germline CDR1 is ENHRY and CDR2 SYGVKD. CDR3 length: 16 residues. With V trimmed by 3 bases and J by 4 bases, 9 bases remained unmatched. In DNA, the CDR3 is TGTGCCATCAGTGACTCACAGGGGAAGGCTTACAATGAGCAGTTCTTC. Protein product: CAISDSQGKAYNEQFF.

The CDR3 spells CSGGQGVFSEQYF. The CDR3 nucleotides read TGCAGCGGGGGACAGGGGGTCTTTTCCGAGCAGTACTTC. The chain links TRBV29-1 to TRBJ2-7; 11 positions agree with TRBD1. The germline V gene encodes CDR1 SQVTM and CDR2 ANQGSEA. Losses at the gene ends were 7 bases for V and 6 bases for J; bases not matched to a gene: 8. This CDR3 has 13 amino acids.

Of note for this clonotype: Mismatch with germline at one junction end may stem from a read error. The chain employs TRBV9 and TRBJ2-7; 9 nucleotides line up with TRBD2. The CDR3 extends over 15 amino acids. Per germline, CDR1 SGDLS and CDR2 YYNGEE. CDR3 nucleotide sequence: TGTGCCGGCAGCGTAGCGGGGGCGCCTTCCTACGAGCAGTACTTC. Translation: CAGSVAGAPSYEQYF.

J is TRBJ1-2 and V is TRBV11-2, with 9 bases identical to TRBD1. V lost 5 bases, J lost 4 bases, and 8 bases stayed unmatched. CDR1 SGHAT and CDR2 FQNNGV come from the germline V gene. The CDR3 runs to 15 residues. CDR3 protein: CASSTTGTGTYGYTF. CDR3 nucleotides: TGTGCCAGCAGCACTACCGGGACAGGGACCTATGGCTACACCTTC.

This clonotype occurred a few times. The gene calls are TRBV3-1 and TRBJ2-7, with 10 bases fitting TRBD1. Germline CDR1 and CDR2: LGHDT and YNNKEL (reference sequence). V was pared by 3 bases and J by 5 bases, with 10 bases of the junction left unmatched. CDR3 length: 16 residues. The CDR3 sequence: CASSHPGQGKSHEQYF. CDR3 DNA: TGTGCCAGCAGCCACCCGGGACAGGGGAAGTCTCACGAGCAGTACTTC.

CDR3 in DNA: TGCAGTGCTAGAGCGGGGACAGGGGCCTACGAGCAGTACTTC. It encodes CSARAGTGAYEQYF. The chain is built from TRBV20-1 and TRBJ2-4, with 10 bases matching TRBD1. The DNA end is more similar to TRBJ2-7, so the J call may be wrong. Germline CDR1 reads DFQATT; CDR2 reads SNEGSKA (reference sequence). This CDR3 is 14 amino acids long.

The chain carries TRBV15 and TRBJ2-7; a weak D match, TRBD1 (6 bases). V lost 3 bases and J 2 bases, leaving 14 bases between the germline ends. The CDR3 has 15 residues. The germline gives CDR1 LNHNV, CDR2 YYDKDF (reference sequence). DNA of the CDR3: TGTGCCACCAGCAGGCCCGGACAGCAAGCCTACGAGCAGTACTTC. This translates into CATSRPGQQAYEQYF.

This clonotype was observed once. The chain combines TRBV7-9 with TRBJ2-7, with D tentatively TRBD1 (5 bases). CDR3 size: 16 residues. V shed 1 base and J shed 0 bases, with 13 bases lying between them. Germline V gene data show CDR1 as SEHNR and CDR2 as FQNEAQ (reference sequence). The CDR3 sequence is CASSLVGQGSSYEQYF. As DNA, the CDR3 is TGTGCCAGCAGCTTAGTTGGGCAGGGAAGCTCCTACGAGCAGTACTTC.

The gene calls are TRBV18 and TRBJ1-6; the D is unclear. Deletions cut 3 bases from V and 0 bases from J, with 9 bases between. This CDR3 is built from 16 residues. Germline V gene data show CDR1 as KGHSH and CDR2 as LQKENI. The CDR3 sequence: CASSPKLDSYNSPLHF. The CDR3 DNA follows: TGTGCCAGCTCACCCAAACTGGACTCCTATAATTCACCCCTCCACTTT.

Written as DNA, the CDR3 is TGTGCCAGCCGCTCCCAATCTACCGCCTACGAGCAGTACGTC. Protein sequence: CASRSQSTAYEQYV. The chain links TRBV6-2 or TRBV6-3 to TRBJ2-7; D remains unclear. Germline V lookup: CDR1 MNHEY, CDR2 SVGEGT. This CDR3 region has 14 residues. Trimming took off 8 bases at V and 2 bases at J, with 16 bases between the two ends.

This clonotype appeared a single time. This may come from a read error, since a much larger clone is one base off. The chain recombines TRBV5-1 with TRBJ2-5; TRBD2 matches at 8 bases. The V segment lost 6 bases and the J segment 6 bases; nucleotides outside the gene matches: 10. The germline CDR1 and CDR2 sequences are SGHRS and YFSETQ. This CDR3 contains 14 residues. This chain's CDR3 is CASNPTSGGKTQYF. CDR3 sequence (DNA): TGCGCCAGCAATCCAACTAGCGGTGGAAAGACCCAGTACTTC.

V and J are TRBV4-1 and TRBJ2-2; D ambiguous. Germline-derived CDR1 and CDR2 are MGHRA and YSYEKL. The germline V and J ends were trimmed by 0 bases and 3 bases, with 8 bases remaining between them. The CDR3 is made up of 15 amino acids. The DNA of the CDR3 is TGCGCCAGCAGCCAAGATGACTCCTACACCGGGGAGCTGTTTTTT. Its protein is CASSQDDSYTGELFF.

This clonotype was recorded a few times. The J gene is TRBJ2-3, the V gene TRBV21-1; the table's D gene call, TRBD1, was not cross checked with the DNA. TRBV21-1 is a pseudogene locus. The CDR3 is 16 amino acids. CDR3 sequence reads: CASSKGAGESTDTQYF. The CDR3 DNA follows: TGTGCCAGCAGCAAGGGGGCGGGGGAAAGCACAGATACGCAGTATTTT.

There are many counts of this clonotype. This chain uses TRBV20-1 with TRBJ2-7; TRBD1 aligns across 8 bases. The CDR3 runs to 15 residues. The trim removed 6 bases at V and 0 bases at J, leaving 10 bases unmatched. Germline CDR1 reads DFQATT; CDR2 reads SNEGSKA (reference sequence). CDR3 sequence: CSAMRGQASSYEQYF. Here the CDR3 DNA reads TGCAGTGCCATGAGGGGACAGGCTTCCTCCTACGAGCAGTACTTC.

The gene calls are TRBV12-3 or TRBV12-4 and TRBJ2-5; D unclear. The assigned J gene may be wrong: the sequence end matches TRBJ2-7 better. This CDR3 comprises 14 residues. For the CDR3, the DNA is TGTGCCAGCAATCCCCTTCGGTGGAGTTACGAGCAGTACTTC. Encoded protein: CASNPLRWSYEQYF.

The gene calls are TRBV6-1 and TRBJ2-7, with no clear D. The V end was cut by 2 bases, the J end by 0 bases, with 8 bases between. Germline-derived CDR1 and CDR2 are MNHNS and SASEGT. CDR3 length equals 14 residues. CDR3 loop: CASSESGGSYEQYF. CDR3 sequence (DNA): TGTGCCAGCAGTGAAAGTGGCGGCTCCTACGAGCAGTACTTC.

This sequence joins TRBV28 and TRBJ2-5; 8 positions match TRBD1. The CDR3 has 15 amino acids. The V gene's germline CDR1 is MDHEN and CDR2 SYDVKM. The V and J ends lost 3 bases and 0 bases, in that order; junction bases with no gene match: 3. CDR3 in DNA: TGTGCCAGCAGTTTGCGGACAGGGTACCAAGAGACCCAGTACTTC. Translated, it gives CASSLRTGYQETQYF.

The chain employs TRBV6-6 and TRBJ2-1, with 9 bases aligning to TRBD2. Germline trimming cut 5 bases from V and 4 bases from J; bases unmatched to any gene: 3. Looked up from germline, CDR1 is MNHNY and CDR2 is SVGAGI (reference sequence). The CDR3 has 14 amino acids. Here the CDR3 reads CASSTSGSYNEQFF. CDR3 DNA sequence: TGTGCCAGCAGTACTAGCGGGTCTTACAATGAGCAGTTCTTC.

This clonotype was seen a handful of times. CDR3 bases: TGTGCCAGCGGCCGGGACAGGATCACAGATACGCAGTATTTT. It translates to CASGRDRITDTQYF. The chain uses TRBV7-2 and TRBJ2-3, with 8 bases identical to TRBD1. CDR3 length: 14 amino acids. V lost 8 bases and J lost 2; bases outside the gene matches: 6. CDR1 is SGHTA, CDR2 FQGNSA, per germline. Full variable domain (rest looked up from reference TRBV7-2 and TRBJ2-3): GAGVSQSPSNKVTEKGKDVELRCDPISGHTALYWYRQSLGQGLEFLIYFQGNSAPDKSGLPSDRFSAERTGGSVSTLTIQRTQQEDSAVYLCASGRDRITDTQYFGPGTRLTVL.

This chain joins TRBV20-1 and TRBJ2-2; D call uncertain. V shed 5 bases and J shed 2 bases, with 9 bases lying between them. This CDR3 comprises 13 residues. Germline CDR1 is DFQATT and CDR2 is SNEGSKA (reference sequence). Here the CDR3 DNA reads TGCAGTGCTCCGACGGCCAACACCGGGGAGCTGTTTTTT. It yields the protein CSAPTANTGELFF.

The chain has TRBV12-3 or TRBV12-4 and TRBJ2-3; 11 bases are a match to TRBD1. The CDR3 sequence is 17 residues long. V shed 4 bases and J 6 bases; nucleotides not matched to a gene: 12. CDR3 bases: TGTGCCAGCAGTTGGAAAGGCTACCGGGACAGGGGGGATACGCAGTATTTT. Amino acids: CASSWKGYRDRGDTQYF.

This clonotype was counted a few times. The chain recombines TRBV20-1 with TRBJ2-7; D might be TRBD1 (6 bases). Trimming cost V 0 bases and J 3 bases, with 15 bases left between them. This CDR3 region has 15 residues. Germline CDR1 reads DFQATT; CDR2 reads SNEGSKA (reference sequence). CDR3 nucleotides: TGCAGTGCTAGAGATCTGGAACAGGGAAACTACGAGCAGTACTTC. Protein sequence: CSARDLEQGNYEQYF.

This clonotype was seen just once. The chain combines TRBV5-6 with TRBJ1-1; 8 bases map to TRBD1. Germline V gene sequence: CDR1 SGHDT, CDR2 YYEEEE. The CDR3 totals 16 residues. With V trimmed by 4 bases and J by 2 bases, 10 bases remained unmatched. The CDR3 spells CASSPDRGLLNTEAFF. The CDR3 coding sequence is TGTGCCAGCAGCCCTGACAGGGGACTACTTAACACTGAAGCTTTCTTT.

The V call is TRBV9, the J call TRBJ2-7, with 8 bases matching TRBD2. The length of the CDR3 is 14 residues. V was pared by 4 bases and J by 5 bases, with 8 bases of the junction left unmatched. Germline V gene sequence: CDR1 SGDLS, CDR2 YYNGEE. DNA of the CDR3: TGTGCCAGCAGCCCAACTAGCGGCCGGAACGAGCAGTACTTC. Protein: CASSPTSGRNEQYF.

The rearrangement joins TRBV12-3 or TRBV12-4 to TRBJ1-1; 9 nucleotides line up with TRBD1. This CDR3 comprises 21 residues. J lost 0 bases, V lost 6 bases, and 23 bases had no gene match. This chain's CDR3 is CASSFPTGGLRGDLMNTEAFF. Written as DNA, the CDR3 is TGTGCCAGCAGCTTCCCGACAGGGGGTTTAAGAGGGGACTTAATGAACACTGAAGCTTTCTTT.

The chain carries TRBV3-1 and TRBJ2-5; D might be TRBD1 or TRBD2, each matching 5 bases. This CDR3 has 13 amino acids. The germline V gene has CDR1 LGHDT and CDR2 YNNKEL (reference sequence). Trimming pared 1 base from V and 11 bases from J, leaving 14 bases between. CDR3 coding DNA: TGTGCCAGCAGCCAAGGGGAGAGGGGTGAGCAGTACTTC. As protein: CASSQGERGEQYF.

This clonotype appeared many times. The chain combines TRBV4-1 with TRBJ2-7, with TRBD2 matching over 8 bases. CDR3 length: 20 residues. Germline CDR1 is MGHRA and CDR2 is YSYEKL. The ends lost 0 bases at V and 4 bases at J; junction bases unmatched: 20. Here the CDR3 reads CASSQETTATSASLGYEQYF. CDR3 in DNA: TGCGCCAGCAGCCAAGAGACCACCGCGACTAGCGCTTCTTTGGGATACGAGCAGTACTTC.

At least ten counts were recorded for this clonotype. V usage is TRBV7-2 and J usage is TRBJ2-5, with D unresolved. Germline assignment: CDR1 SGHTA and CDR2 FQGNSA. The CDR3 spans 12 residues. Trimming pared 4 bases from V and 7 bases from J, leaving 10 bases between. The CDR3 sequence is CASSSTSGTQYF. DNA for the CDR3: TGTGCCAGCAGCTCCACCTCTGGGACCCAGTACTTC.

The chain couples TRBV27 to TRBJ2-1, with 7 bases that match TRBD1. The CDR3 contains 15 residues. The germline CDR1 and CDR2 sequences are MNHEY and SMNVEV (reference sequence). V was clipped by 8 bases and J by 6 bases; unmatched bases: 13. CDR3 sequence reads: CASAQGGGSRNEQFF. For the CDR3, the DNA is TGTGCCAGCGCCCAAGGGGGCGGATCTCGCAATGAGCAGTTCTTC.

This chain joins TRBV7-9 and TRBJ2-7; D tentatively fits TRBD1 or TRBD2 (5 bases each). The CDR3 spans 14 residues. The V and J ends lost 7 bases and 1 base respectively, with 14 bases between them. CDR1 and CDR2 from the germline V gene are SEHNR and FQNEAQ (reference sequence). CDR3 protein: CASTGTSPSYEQYF. DNA for the CDR3: TGTGCCAGCACCGGGACGAGCCCTTCCTACGAGCAGTACTTC.